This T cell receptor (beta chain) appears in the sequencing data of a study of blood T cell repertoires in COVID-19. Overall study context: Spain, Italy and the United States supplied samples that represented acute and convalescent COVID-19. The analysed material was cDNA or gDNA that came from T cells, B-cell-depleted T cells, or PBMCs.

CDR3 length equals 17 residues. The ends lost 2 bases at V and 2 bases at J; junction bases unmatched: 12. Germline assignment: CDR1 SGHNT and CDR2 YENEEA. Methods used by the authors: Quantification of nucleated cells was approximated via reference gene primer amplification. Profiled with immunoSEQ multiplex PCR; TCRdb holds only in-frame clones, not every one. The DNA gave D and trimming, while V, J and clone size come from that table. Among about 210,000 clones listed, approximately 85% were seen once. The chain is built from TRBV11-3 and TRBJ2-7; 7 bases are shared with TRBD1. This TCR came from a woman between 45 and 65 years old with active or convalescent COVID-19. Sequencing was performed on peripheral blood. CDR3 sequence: CASSLRTTGSSTYEQYF. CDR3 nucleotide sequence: TGTGCCAGCAGCTTAAGAACGACAGGGTCGTCAACCTACGAGCAGTACTTC. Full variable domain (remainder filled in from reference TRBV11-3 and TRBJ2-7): EAGVVQSPRYKIIEKKQPVAFWCNPISGHNTLYWYLQNLGQGPELLIRYENEEAVDDSQLPKDRFSAERLKGVDSTLKIQPAELGDSAVYLCASSLRTTGSSTYEQYFGPGTRLTVT.